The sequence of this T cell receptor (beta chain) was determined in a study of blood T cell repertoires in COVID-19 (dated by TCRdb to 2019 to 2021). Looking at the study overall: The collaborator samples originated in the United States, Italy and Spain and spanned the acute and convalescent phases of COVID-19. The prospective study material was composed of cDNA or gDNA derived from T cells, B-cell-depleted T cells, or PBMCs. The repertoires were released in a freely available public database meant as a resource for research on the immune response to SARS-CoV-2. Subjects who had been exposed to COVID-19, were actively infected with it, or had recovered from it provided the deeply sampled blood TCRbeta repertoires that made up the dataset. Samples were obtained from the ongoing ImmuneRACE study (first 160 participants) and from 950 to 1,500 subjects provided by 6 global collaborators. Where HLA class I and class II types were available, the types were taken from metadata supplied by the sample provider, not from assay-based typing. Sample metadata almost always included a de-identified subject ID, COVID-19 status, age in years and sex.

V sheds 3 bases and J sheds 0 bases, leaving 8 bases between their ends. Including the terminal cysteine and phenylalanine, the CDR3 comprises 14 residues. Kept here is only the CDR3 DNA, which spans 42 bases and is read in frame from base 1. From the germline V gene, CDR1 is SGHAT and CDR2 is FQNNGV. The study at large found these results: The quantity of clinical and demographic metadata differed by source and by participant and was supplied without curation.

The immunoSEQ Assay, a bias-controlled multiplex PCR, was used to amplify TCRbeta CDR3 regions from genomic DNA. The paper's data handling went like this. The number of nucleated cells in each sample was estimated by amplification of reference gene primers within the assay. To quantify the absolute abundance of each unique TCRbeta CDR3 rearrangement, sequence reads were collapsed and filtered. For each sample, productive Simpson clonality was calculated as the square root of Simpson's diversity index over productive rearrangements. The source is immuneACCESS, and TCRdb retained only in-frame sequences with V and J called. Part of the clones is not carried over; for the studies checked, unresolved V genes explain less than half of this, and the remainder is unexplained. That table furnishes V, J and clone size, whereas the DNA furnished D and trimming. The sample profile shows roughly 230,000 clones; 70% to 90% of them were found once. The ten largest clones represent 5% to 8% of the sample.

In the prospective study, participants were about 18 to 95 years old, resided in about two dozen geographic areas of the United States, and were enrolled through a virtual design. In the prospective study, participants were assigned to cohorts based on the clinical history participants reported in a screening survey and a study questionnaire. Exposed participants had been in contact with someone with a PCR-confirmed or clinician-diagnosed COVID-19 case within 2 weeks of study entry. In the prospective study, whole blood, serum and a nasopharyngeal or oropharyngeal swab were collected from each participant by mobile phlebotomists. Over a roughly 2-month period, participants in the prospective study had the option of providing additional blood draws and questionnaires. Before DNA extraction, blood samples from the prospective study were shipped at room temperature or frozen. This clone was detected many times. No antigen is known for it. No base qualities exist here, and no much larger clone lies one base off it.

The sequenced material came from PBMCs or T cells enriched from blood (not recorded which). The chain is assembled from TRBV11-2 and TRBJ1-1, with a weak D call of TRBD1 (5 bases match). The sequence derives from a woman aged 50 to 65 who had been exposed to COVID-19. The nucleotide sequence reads TGTGCCAGCAGCTTTGGGGGGATGAACACTGAAGCTTTCTTT. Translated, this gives CASSFGGMNTEAFF.